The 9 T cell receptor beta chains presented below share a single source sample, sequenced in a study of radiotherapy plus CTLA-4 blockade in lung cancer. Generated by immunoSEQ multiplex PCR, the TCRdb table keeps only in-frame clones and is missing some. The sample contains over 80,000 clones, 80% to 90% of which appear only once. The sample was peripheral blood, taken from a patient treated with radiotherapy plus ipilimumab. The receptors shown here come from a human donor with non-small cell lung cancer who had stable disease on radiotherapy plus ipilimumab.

DNA of the CDR3: TGTGCCAGCAGCCCGGACAGCGGGAGGACCCAGTACTTC. Protein sequence: CASSPDSGRTQYF. V is TRBV9 and J is TRBJ2-5; 8 bases fit TRBD2. The germline V gene encodes CDR1 SGDLS and CDR2 YYNGEE. The ends lost 4 bases at V and 7 bases at J; junction bases unmatched: 6. The CDR3 totals 13 residues. The variable domain in full, with the rest retrieved from reference TRBV9 and TRBJ2-5, is DSGVTQTPKHLITATGQRVTLRCSPRSGDLSVYWYQQSLDQGLQFLIQYYNGEERAKGNILERFSAQQFPDLHSELNLSSLELGDSALYFCASSPDSGRTQYFGPGTRLLVL.

CDR3 in amino acids: CASSFRLDADTQYF. The CDR3 DNA sequence: TGCGCCAGCAGCTTTCGACTAGACGCAGATACGCAGTATTTT. The J gene is TRBJ2-3, the V gene TRBV5-1; D is possibly TRBD2 (6 bases). Germline CDR1 is SGHRS and CDR2 is YFSETQ. V was clipped by 2 bases and J by 4 bases, with 11 bases between them. This CDR3 region has 14 residues.

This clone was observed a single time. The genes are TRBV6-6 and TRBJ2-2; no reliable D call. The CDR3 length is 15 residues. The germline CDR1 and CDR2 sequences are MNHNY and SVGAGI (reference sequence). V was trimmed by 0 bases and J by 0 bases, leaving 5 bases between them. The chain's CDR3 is CASSYSGSNTGELFF. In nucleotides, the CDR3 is TGTGCCAGCAGTTACTCGGGGTCGAACACCGGGGAGCTGTTTTTT.

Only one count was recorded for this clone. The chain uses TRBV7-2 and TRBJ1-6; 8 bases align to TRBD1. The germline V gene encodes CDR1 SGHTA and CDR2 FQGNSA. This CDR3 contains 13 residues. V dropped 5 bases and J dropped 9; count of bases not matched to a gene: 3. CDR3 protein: CASSLDRGSPLHF. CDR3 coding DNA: TGTGCCAGCAGCCTAGACAGGGGTTCACCCCTCCACTTT.

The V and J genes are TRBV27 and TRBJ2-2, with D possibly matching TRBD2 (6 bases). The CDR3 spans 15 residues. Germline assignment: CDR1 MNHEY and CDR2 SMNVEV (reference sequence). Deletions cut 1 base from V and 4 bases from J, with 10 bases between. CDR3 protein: CASSLYSGGTGELFF. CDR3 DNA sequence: TGTGCCAGCAGTTTATACTCCGGGGGCACCGGGGAGCTGTTTTTT.

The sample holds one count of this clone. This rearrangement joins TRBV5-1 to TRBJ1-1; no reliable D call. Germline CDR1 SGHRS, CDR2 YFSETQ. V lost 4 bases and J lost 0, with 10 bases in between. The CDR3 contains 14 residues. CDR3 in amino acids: CASSPGDLNTEAFF. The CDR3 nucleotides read TGCGCCAGCAGCCCTGGAGACTTGAACACTGAAGCTTTCTTT.

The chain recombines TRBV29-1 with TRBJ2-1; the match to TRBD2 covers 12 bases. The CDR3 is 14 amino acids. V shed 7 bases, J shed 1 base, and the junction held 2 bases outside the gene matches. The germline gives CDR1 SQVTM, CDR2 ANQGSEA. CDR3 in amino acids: CSASGRDSYNEQFF. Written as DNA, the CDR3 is TGCAGCGCTAGCGGGAGGGATTCCTACAATGAGCAGTTCTTC.

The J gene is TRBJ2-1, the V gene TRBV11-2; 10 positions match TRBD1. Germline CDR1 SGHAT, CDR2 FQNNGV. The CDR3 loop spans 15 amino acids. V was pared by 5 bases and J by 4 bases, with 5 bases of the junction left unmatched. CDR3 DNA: TGTGCCAGCAGCCTTGACAGGGGGCTGTACAATGAGCAGTTCTTC. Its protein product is CASSLDRGLYNEQFF. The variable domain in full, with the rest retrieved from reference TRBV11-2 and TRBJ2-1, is EAGVAQSPRYKIIEKRQSVAFWCNPISGHATLYWYQQILGQGPKLLIQFQNNGVVDDSQLPKDRFSAERLKGVDSTLKIQPAKLEDSAVYLCASSLDRGLYNEQFFGPGTRLTVL.

This chain's CDR3 is CASSLGRGVPGDEQFF. For the CDR3, the DNA is TGTGCCAGCAGCTTAGGACGGGGGGTCCCCGGGGATGAGCAGTTCTTC. This chain links TRBV5-4 with TRBJ2-1; 7 nucleotides line up with TRBD2. The CDR3 is made up of 16 amino acids. Germline CDR1 and CDR2: SGHNT and YYREEE (reference sequence). Trimming removed 2 bases from V and 8 bases from J; junction bases left unmatched: 13.